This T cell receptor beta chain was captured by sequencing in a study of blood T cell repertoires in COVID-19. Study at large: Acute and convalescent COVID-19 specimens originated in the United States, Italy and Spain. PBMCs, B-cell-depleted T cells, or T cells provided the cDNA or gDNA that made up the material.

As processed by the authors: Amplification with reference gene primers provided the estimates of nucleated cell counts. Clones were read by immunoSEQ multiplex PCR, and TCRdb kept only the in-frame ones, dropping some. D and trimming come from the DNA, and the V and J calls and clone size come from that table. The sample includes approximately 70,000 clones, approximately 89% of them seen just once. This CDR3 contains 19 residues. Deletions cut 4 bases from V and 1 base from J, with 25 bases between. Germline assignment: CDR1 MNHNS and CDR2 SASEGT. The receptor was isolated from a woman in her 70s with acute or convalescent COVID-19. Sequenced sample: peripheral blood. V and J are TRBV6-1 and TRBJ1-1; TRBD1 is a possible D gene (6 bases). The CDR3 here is CASSGRGRAGAISNTEAFF. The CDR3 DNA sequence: TGTGCCAGCAGTGGTCGGGGTAGGGCAGGGGCTATATCGAACACTGAAGCTTTCTTT.